This T cell receptor (beta chain) came from a study of cytomegalovirus exposure and HLA in healthy donors. This PCR relied on a set of 60 Vbeta primers and 13 Jbeta primers. In the original workflow: Later reanalysis found 60 million to 90 million unique TCR beta chains, about 10 million of them shared. Sequenced by immunoSEQ multiplex PCR; TCRdb stores in-frame clones only, minus some. The V and J calls and the clone size are those of that table, but D and trimming were determined from the DNA. The table lists 200,000 to 250,000 clones, roughly 82% of them singletons. Study-level findings and limits: Rare sequences made up most TCRs, while some public TCRs were found in many donors. Later on, an analysis showed TCR association rates differing by HLA locus, with DRB1 the most and HLA-C the fewest. Certain indistinguishable V segments, among them TRBV6-2 and TRBV6-3, were excluded.

The germline V gene has CDR1 LNHDA and CDR2 SQIVND (reference sequence). The CDR3 spans 15 residues. V lost 2 bases and J lost 0, with 8 bases in between. On this clone: The antigen remains unidentified.

The rearrangement links TRBV19 to TRBJ1-5; D not certain. The sequencing sample was made of PBMCs. This TCR came from a woman aged 40 to 50 in good health and CMV-seropositive. This CDR3 reads CASSIRGNSNQPQHF. In DNA, the CDR3 is TGTGCCAGTAGTATACGCGGAAATAGCAATCAGCCCCAGCATTTT.